This record looks at one TCR beta chain sequence and its context. Its specificity is unknown. This entry belongs to a study of cytomegalovirus exposure and HLA in healthy donors. In the study overall: Some 85 million unique TCRs, all from HLA-typed donors, were included in an early release of the data.

CDR1 is MNHNY and CDR2 is SVGAGI in the germline V gene (reference sequence). CDR3 length: 14 amino acids. With 7 bases clipped from V and 2 bases from J, the junction kept 7 bases outside the gene matches. 13 Jbeta primers and 60 Vbeta primers were used for the PCR. TCRdb keeps only in-frame clones here, not all; method: immunoSEQ multiplex PCR. In the table there are over 50,000 clones, roughly 90% of which are singletons. Findings and caveats of the study: It is likely that the observed cluster of highly shared sequence variants was a sequencing artifact. Of the V segments, some could not be distinguished, including TRBV6-2 and TRBV6-3, and were excluded. TCR beta sequences reportedly predicted most subjects' HLA-A and HLA-B alleles accurately.

The V and J genes are TRBV6-6 and TRBJ2-7, with TRBD1 identical over 8 bases. The sample consisted of PBMCs. This receptor was identified in a man aged 30 to 45 in good health and CMV-seropositive. The CDR3 loop reads CASKQDRAPYEQYF. The CDR3 nucleotides read TGTGCCAGCAAACAGGACAGGGCTCCCTACGAGCAGTACTTC.